Sequencing of this T cell receptor (beta chain) was carried out in a study of blood T cells in healthy people across ages. Isolation of PBMCs gave at least 6 million cells per sample. Together with a sample-barcoded 5' primer, a J-beta primer mix was included in a second PCR lasting about 6 to 11 cycles. TCRdb itself ran the 5' RACE reads through MiXCR, one entry per CDR3 protein. Of 650,000 to 800,000 distinct CDR3 sequences in the sample, under 55% were seen once. This CDR3 has 16 residues. V dropped 0 bases and J dropped 5; count of bases not matched to a gene: 7. Germline lookup yields CDR1 SGDLS and CDR2 YYNGEE.

The sequence was collected from a man in his sixties in good health. The sample consisted of blood. This rearrangement joins TRBV9 to TRBJ2-1, with 8 bases matching TRBD2. This CDR3 reads CASSVGIGGGNNEQFF. As DNA, the CDR3 is TGTGCCAGCAGCGTAGGTATCGGGGGGGGCAACAATGAGCAGTTCTTC.